Included here is one T cell receptor beta chain sequence, with context. What it binds is not known. The sample is drawn from a study of shared clonotypes between healthy human individuals. Germline CDR1 MDHEN, CDR2 SYDVKM. This CDR3 spans 14 amino acids. Trimming removed 6 bases from V and 4 bases from J; junction bases left unmatched: 7. Some clones are missing from TCRdb's copy, which holds only in-frame ones; the method was immunoSEQ multiplex PCR. The data show 2 million to 2.5 million clones, over 85% seen once. Whole-study findings and limits: Incompleteness in sorted-subset sequencing, despite large depth, was shown by rarefaction.

The TCR was taken from a man younger than 35 in good health. Some clones in this sample may be carry-over from other donors' samples. V is TRBV28 and J is TRBJ2-7; TRBD1 matches 9 bases. Material: naive CD4+ T cells from PBMCs. As to subset: CD45RA+ positively selected. CDR3 residues: CASRMGGQGYEQYF. The CDR3 DNA reads TGTGCCAGCAGGATGGGGGGACAGGGATACGAGCAGTACTTC.